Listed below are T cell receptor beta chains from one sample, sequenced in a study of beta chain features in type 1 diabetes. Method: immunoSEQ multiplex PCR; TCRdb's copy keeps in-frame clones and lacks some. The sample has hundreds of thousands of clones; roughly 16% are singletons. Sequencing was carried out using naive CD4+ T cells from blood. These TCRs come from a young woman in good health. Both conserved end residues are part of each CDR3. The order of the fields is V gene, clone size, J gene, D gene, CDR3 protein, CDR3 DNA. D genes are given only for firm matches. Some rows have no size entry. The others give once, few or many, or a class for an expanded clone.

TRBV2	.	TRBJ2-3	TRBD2	CASSEMAGGRDTQYF	TGTGCCAGCAGTGAAATGGCGGGAGGGAGGGATACGCAGTATTTT
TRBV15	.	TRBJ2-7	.	CATSRGGGSSYEQYF	TGTGCCACCAGCAGAGGCGGAGGGAGTTCCTACGAGCAGTACTTC
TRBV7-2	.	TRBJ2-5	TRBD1	CASSPGTGSETQYF	TGTGCCAGCAGCCCCGGGACAGGGTCCGAGACCCAGTACTTC
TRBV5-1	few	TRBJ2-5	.	CASSLGLPTETQYF	TGCGCCAGCAGCTTGGGTCTACCTACAGAGACCCAGTACTTC
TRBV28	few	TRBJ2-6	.	CASGTGPGANVLTF	TGTGCCAGCGGAACAGGGCCTGGGGCCAACGTCCTGACTTTC
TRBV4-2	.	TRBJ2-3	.	CASSQDLGGFSTDTQYF	TGTGCCAGCAGCCAAGATTTGGGAGGCTTTAGCACAGATACGCAGTATTTT
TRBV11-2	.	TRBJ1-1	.	CASSFRGEAFF	TGTGCCAGCAGCTTTAGGGGCGAAGCTTTCTTT
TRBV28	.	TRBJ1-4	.	CASRPGGEKLFF	TGTGCCAGCAGACCGGGAGGCGAAAAACTGTTTTTT
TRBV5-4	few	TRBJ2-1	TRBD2	CASGTGTRGYEQFF	TGTGCCAGCGGAACCGGGACTAGGGGGTATGAGCAGTTCTTC
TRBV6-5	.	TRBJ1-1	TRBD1	CASRRQGTGEAFF	TGTGCCAGCAGACGACAGGGAACAGGTGAAGCTTTCTTT